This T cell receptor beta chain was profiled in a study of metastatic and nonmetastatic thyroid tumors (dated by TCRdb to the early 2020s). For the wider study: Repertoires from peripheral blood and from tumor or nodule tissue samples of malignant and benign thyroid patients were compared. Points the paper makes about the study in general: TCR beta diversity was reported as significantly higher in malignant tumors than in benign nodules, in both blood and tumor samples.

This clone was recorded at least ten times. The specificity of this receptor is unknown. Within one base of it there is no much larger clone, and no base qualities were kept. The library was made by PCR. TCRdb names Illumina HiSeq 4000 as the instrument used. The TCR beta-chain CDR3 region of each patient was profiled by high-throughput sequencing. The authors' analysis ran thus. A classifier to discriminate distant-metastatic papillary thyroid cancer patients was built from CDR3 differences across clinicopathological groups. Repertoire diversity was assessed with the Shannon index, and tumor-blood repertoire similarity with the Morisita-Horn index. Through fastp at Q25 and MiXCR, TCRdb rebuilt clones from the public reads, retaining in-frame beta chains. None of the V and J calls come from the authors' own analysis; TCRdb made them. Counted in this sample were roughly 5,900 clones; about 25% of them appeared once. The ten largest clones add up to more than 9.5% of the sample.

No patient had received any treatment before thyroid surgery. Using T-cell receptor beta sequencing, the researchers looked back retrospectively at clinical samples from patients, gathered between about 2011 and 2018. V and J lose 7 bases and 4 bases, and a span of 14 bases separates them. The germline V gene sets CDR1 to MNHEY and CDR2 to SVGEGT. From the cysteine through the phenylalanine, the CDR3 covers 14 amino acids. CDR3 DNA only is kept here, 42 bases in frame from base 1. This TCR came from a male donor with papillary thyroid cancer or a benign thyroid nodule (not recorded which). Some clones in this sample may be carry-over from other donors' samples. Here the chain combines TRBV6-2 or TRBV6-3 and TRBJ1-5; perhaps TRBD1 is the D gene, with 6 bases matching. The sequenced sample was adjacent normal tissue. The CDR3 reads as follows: CASTKDSANQPQHF. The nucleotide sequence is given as TGTGCCAGCACCAAGGACAGTGCTAATCAGCCCCAGCATTTT.